The 20 T cell receptor beta chains below were found in one sample sequenced in a study of shared clonotypes between healthy human individuals. The method was immunoSEQ multiplex PCR; TCRdb's version includes in-frame clones alone and lacks a portion of them. The table records millions of clones, over 90% of them present only once. The specimen sequenced was naive CD4+ T cells from PBMCs. The subset denotes: CD45RA+ positively selected. These receptors were collected from a man between 18 and 29 years old in good health. Some clones in this sample may be carry-over from other donors' samples.

This clone has a single count. The chain has TRBV29-1 and TRBJ1-1; 8 bases fit TRBD1. V was clipped by 6 bases and J by 1 base; unmatched bases: 4. Per germline, CDR1 SQVTM and CDR2 ANQGSEA. CDR3 length: 13 amino acids. The CDR3: CSVNRGGNTEAFF. DNA for the CDR3: TGCAGCGTCAACAGGGGGGGGAACACTGAAGCTTTCTTT.

The rearrangement uses TRBV14 and TRBJ2-2; D not certain. The CDR3 has 13 residues. CDR1 and CDR2 from the germline V gene are SGHDN and FVKESK. Between the trimmed V and J ends, which lost 1 base and 7 bases, there was a span of 7 bases. CDR3 in DNA: TGTGCCAGCAGCCAAGTTATGGACGGGGAGCTGTTTTTT. This translates into CASSQVMDGELFF.

The chain joins TRBV7-3 to TRBJ2-2; tentatively, D is TRBD1 (5 bases). The CDR3 is 12 amino acids. V shed 5 bases and J shed 8 bases, with 9 bases lying between them. Looked up from germline, CDR1 is SGHTA and CDR2 is FQGTGA. The CDR3 is CASSGAAGELFF. The CDR3 bases are TGTGCCAGCAGCGGGGCCGCGGGGGAGCTGTTTTTT. The variable domain in full, completed from reference TRBV7-3 and TRBJ2-2, reads GAGVSQTPSNKVTEKGKYVELRCDPISGHTALYWYRQSLGQGPEFLIYFQGTGAADDSGLPNDRFFAVRPEGSVSTLKIQRTERGDSAVYLCASSGAAGELFFGEGSRLTVL.

The chain recombines TRBV5-1 with TRBJ1-1, with D possibly being TRBD1 (5 bases). This CDR3 is 14 amino acids long. The V and J ends lost 5 bases and 4 bases respectively, with 15 bases between them. From germline, CDR1 is SGHRS and CDR2 YFSETQ. CDR3 loop: CASRPGAESTEAFF. As DNA, the CDR3 is TGCGCCAGCAGACCCGGGGCAGAGAGCACTGAAGCTTTCTTT.

This clone came up once. This chain connects TRBV2 to TRBJ2-2; TRBD2 agrees at 7 bases. Per germline, CDR1 SNHLY and CDR2 FYNNEI. After removal of 6 bases from V and 6 bases from J, the junction contained 16 bases not matched to a gene. This CDR3 is 17 amino acids long. The CDR3, as DNA: TGTGCCAGCAGCAAACCCCTGGGAGGGCCTACCTCCGGGGAGCTGTTTTTT. Translation gives CASSKPLGGPTSGELFF.

The V gene is TRBV29-1, the J gene TRBJ2-3, with TRBD1 matching 7 bases. Germline CDR1 SQVTM, CDR2 ANQGSEA. The CDR3 contains 14 residues. The trim removed 7 bases at V and 0 bases at J, leaving 7 bases unmatched. CDR3 amino acids: CSGLDRASTDTQYF. The CDR3 coding sequence is TGCAGCGGACTTGACAGGGCTAGCACAGATACGCAGTATTTT.

The chain joins TRBV6-6 to TRBJ1-2; 7 bases are shared with TRBD1. CDR3 length: 13 amino acids. The germline CDR1 and CDR2 sequences are MNHNY and SVGAGI (reference sequence). After removal of 2 bases from V and 8 bases from J, the junction contained 5 bases not matched to a gene. CDR3: CASSYEGAGGYTF. In DNA form, the CDR3 reads TGTGCCAGCAGTTACGAGGGGGCAGGCGGCTACACCTTC.

The rearrangement joins TRBV5-5 to TRBJ1-2, with D possibly TRBD1 on 5 matching bases. The V and J ends lost 1 base and 4 bases respectively, with 11 bases between them. The CDR3 length is 14 residues. Germline lookup yields CDR1 SGHKS and CDR2 YYEKEE (reference sequence). In nucleotides, the CDR3 is TGTGCCAGCAGCTTGTCAGGGAGAGCCTATGGCTACACCTTC. It is translated as CASSLSGRAYGYTF.

The rearrangement uses TRBV27 and TRBJ2-1, with 10 bases identical to TRBD1. CDR3 length equals 15 residues. The trim removed 7 bases at V and 8 bases at J, leaving 11 bases unmatched. Germline CDR1 is MNHEY and CDR2 is SMNVEV (reference sequence). In DNA, the CDR3 is TGTGCCAGCACCACACAGGACAGGGGGAACGATGAGCAGTTCTTC. Protein: CASTTQDRGNDEQFF.

With respect to this clone: The sample holds other DNA sequences that translate to the same CDR3. V gene TRBV7-3 combines with J gene TRBJ2-5; no clear D gene. CDR3 length: 13 amino acids. Germline V lookup: CDR1 SGHTA, CDR2 FQGTGA. V was clipped by 5 bases and J by 1 base, with 8 bases between them. CDR3 nucleotides: TGTGCCAGCAGCCCAGGAGCCCAAGAGACCCAGTACTTC. It is translated as CASSPGAQETQYF.

The count of this clone is one. The chain employs TRBV25-1 and TRBJ2-3, with D perhaps being TRBD1 or TRBD2 (5 bases each). Trimming pared 6 bases from V and 2 bases from J, leaving 12 bases between. CDR3 length equals 14 residues. Germline loops: CDR1 MGHDK, CDR2 SYGVNS. The chain's CDR3 is CASRGEGLTDTQYF. In DNA, the CDR3 is TGTGCCAGCAGGGGTGAGGGGCTCACAGATACGCAGTATTTT.

This sequence joins TRBV7-2 and TRBJ2-1, with TRBD2 as a possible D gene (6 bases). Trimming left V 6 bases short and J 10 bases short, with 13 bases between. This CDR3 has 12 amino acids. The germline V gene has CDR1 SGHTA and CDR2 FQGNSA. The CDR3 reads CASRKPGLEQFF. Written as DNA, the CDR3 is TGTGCCAGCAGAAAACCGGGACTGGAGCAGTTCTTC.

The chain recombines TRBV6-1 with TRBJ1-5; TRBD1 matches at 9 bases. Germline CDR1 and CDR2: MNHNS and SASEGT. V was pared by 8 bases and J by 4 bases, with 3 bases of the junction left unmatched. The CDR3 extends over 13 amino acids. CDR3 in DNA: TGTGCCAGCGATGACAGGGGGAATCAGCCCCAGCATTTT. This encodes CASDDRGNQPQHF.

V gene TRBV18 combines with J gene TRBJ2-1; 9 nucleotides align to TRBD2. The junction had 9 bases not matched to a gene; V was cut back by 6 bases and J by 9 bases. There are 14 residues in the CDR3. Germline V CDR1 and CDR2: KGHSH, LQKENI. Here the CDR3 reads CASSLAGILREQFF. As DNA, the CDR3 is TGTGCCAGCTCTCTAGCGGGGATCCTTCGTGAGCAGTTCTTC.

The chain has TRBV7-9 and TRBJ2-7; 8 positions match TRBD2. Germline V gene lookup returns CDR1 SEHNR and CDR2 FQNEAQ (reference sequence). The V gene end was trimmed by 5 bases and the J gene end by 3 bases; junction bases not matched to a gene: 6. The CDR3 contains 14 residues. This chain's CDR3 is CASSASGTSYEQYF. CDR3 bases: TGTGCCAGCAGCGCCTCCGGGACTAGCTACGAGCAGTACTTC.

This sequence joins TRBV5-1 and TRBJ1-1, with D hard to call. This CDR3 is built from 16 residues. Trimming stripped 0 bases from V and 6 bases from J, with 18 bases between. CDR1 and CDR2 from the germline V gene are SGHRS and YFSETQ. CDR3 bases: TGCGCCAGCAGCTTGGCCTTATCGAGCGAGATAGCTGAAGCTTTCTTT. This sequence encodes CASSLALSSEIAEAFF.

V is TRBV5-4 and J is TRBJ2-3; unclear D gene. Germline V gives CDR1 SGHNT, CDR2 YYREEE (reference sequence). Trimming stripped 2 bases from V and 0 bases from J, with 7 bases between. This CDR3 is built from 14 residues. CDR3 sequence (DNA): TGTGCCAGCAGCTTTTATACTAGCACAGATACGCAGTATTTT. Translated: CASSFYTSTDTQYF.

This rearrangement joins TRBV7-2 to TRBJ2-3; D might be TRBD1 or TRBD2, each matching 7 bases. The germline gives CDR1 SGHTA, CDR2 FQGNSA. V was clipped by 4 bases and J by 6 bases, with 20 bases between them. CDR3 length: 16 amino acids. The CDR3 nucleotides are TGTGCCAGCAGCTCCCTCAGGGGGAGGGTTGGGGATACGCAGTATTTT. Protein sequence: CASSSLRGRVGDTQYF.

In this sample, this clone turned up once. V usage is TRBV7-2 and J usage is TRBJ1-1; a possible D gene is TRBD1 (5 bases). This CDR3 spans 14 amino acids. V was clipped by 0 bases and J by 3 bases, with 8 bases between them. Per the germline V gene, CDR1 is SGHTA and CDR2 is FQGNSA. CDR3 region: CASSLAGEDTEAFF. CDR3 bases: TGTGCCAGCAGCTTAGCGGGGGAGGACACTGAAGCTTTCTTT.

The DNA of the CDR3 is TGTGCCGTTAGCCCCACAGGTCGGGGCAAAAACATTCAGTACTTC. Amino acids: CAVSPTGRGKNIQYF. This chain joins TRBV19 and TRBJ2-4; TRBD1 or TRBD2 may be the D gene (5 bases each). Per the germline V gene, CDR1 is LNHDA and CDR2 is SQIVND (reference sequence). V was trimmed by 11 bases and J by 3 bases, leaving 20 bases between them. The CDR3 length is 15 residues.